These T cell receptor beta chains were read from a single sample in a study of neurological immune-mediated disorders. TCRdb itself ran the 5' RACE reads through MiXCR, one entry per CDR3 protein. The table shows some 68,000 distinct CDR3 sequences, with approximately 14% occurring only once. Sequencing was carried out using PBMCs. The receptors originated from a female donor with HTLV-1-associated myelopathy (HAM/TSP). Each CDR3 is given with its conserved first and last residue. Fields, in order: D gene, clone size, J gene, V gene, CDR3 DNA, CDR3 protein. The D gene is left open where the match is weak. A row's size may be missing; if present it is once, few, many or a size class.

TRBD2 | many | TRBJ2-1 | TRBV7-9 | TGTGCCAGCAGCTCTCTTAGCGGGGGGAGATACAATGAGCAGTTCTTC | CASSSLSGGRYNEQFF
TRBD2 | NA | TRBJ2-5 | TRBV11-2 | TGTGCCAGCAGCTTACAGACCCCGGGACTAGGTGGGAGAGAGACCCAGTACTTC | CASSLQTPGLGGRETQYF
NA | many | TRBJ2-1 | TRBV10-3 | TGTGCCAGCAAAAACGGGGTGGGGGACCCGCAGAGCAATGAGCAGTTCTTC | CASKNGVGDPQSNEQFF
NA | many | TRBJ1-2 | TRBV6-1 | TGTGCCAGCAGCCAAGAGCGTGTCTATGGCTACACCTTC | CASSQERVYGYTF
TRBD2 | many | TRBJ2-5 | TRBV5-1 | TGCGCCAGCAGCACGGGACTAGCGGAAGAGACCCAGTACTTC | CASSTGLAEETQYF
NA | NA | TRBJ1-1 | TRBV6-1 | TGTGCCAGCAGCCAGGGTTTAAGGAACACTGAAGCTTTCTTT | CASSQGLRNTEAFF
NA | many | TRBJ2-6 | TRBV15 | TGTGCTACCAGCAGAGATCAGGCGAGATCTGGGGCCAACGTCCTGACTTTC | CATSRDQARSGANVLTF
NA | many | TRBJ2-2 | TRBV5-1 | TGCGCCAGCCAAGAACCAGGTTTTATGGGGGAGCTGTTTTTT | CASQEPGFMGELFF
NA | many | TRBJ1-6 | TRBV20-1 | TGCAGTGCTAAAGACGGCCGGGTTGCGAGCTCCTATAATTCACCCCTCCACTTT | CSAKDGRVASSYNSPLHF
NA | NA | TRBJ1-3 | TRBV2 | TGTGCCAGCAGTGACCAGGCCAGCTCTGGAAACACCATATATTTT | CASSDQASSGNTIYF
TRBD2 | NA | TRBJ2-1 | TRBV20-1 | TGCAGTGCTAGAGAACCCCCAGCGGGAGTCAATGAGCAGTTCTTC | CSAREPPAGVNEQFF
TRBD1 | many | TRBJ1-1 | TRBV6-5 | TGTGCCAGCAGTCCTGACAGGGCTAAGAGGAGAGCTTTCTTT | CASSPDRAKRRAFF
TRBD1 | many | TRBJ1-5 | TRBV5-1 | TGCGCCAGCAGCTTGGCCGGGACAGGGGATCAGCCCCAGCATTTT | CASSLAGTGDQPQHF
TRBD2 | many | TRBJ2-1 | TRBV28 | TGTGCCAGCAGTCCTGCGGGGGGGTCATACAATGAGCAGTTCTTC | CASSPAGGSYNEQFF
TRBD1 | many | TRBJ2-5 | TRBV9 | TGTGCCAGCAGCACTAAGACAGGGATGGGAGAGACCCAGTACTTC | CASSTKTGMGETQYF
TRBD1 | many | TRBJ2-3 | TRBV5-1 | TGCGCCAGCCGTCGACAGGGCGAAACAGATACGCAGTATTTT | CASRRQGETDTQYF
NA | many | TRBJ2-3 | TRBV7-9 | TGTGCCAGCAGCTTTCAAGCAGATACGCAGTATTTT | CASSFQADTQYF
TRBD1 | NA | TRBJ1-4 | TRBV4-2 | TGTGCCAGCAGCCAACCCGGGGGGACAGGGTTCGAAAAACTGTTTTTT | CASSQPGGTGFEKLFF
TRBD1 | few | TRBJ2-7 | TRBV5-1 | TGCGCCAGCAGCGCCCGGGACAGGGGGGTCGAGCAGTACTTC | CASSARDRGVEQYF
TRBD1 | many | TRBJ2-4 | TRBV5-5 | TGTGCCAGCAGCCAGGTACAGGGGACCAAAAACATTCAGTACTTC | CASSQVQGTKNIQYF
NA | many | TRBJ1-2 | TRBV20-1 | TGCAGTGCTAGAGATCGACAGAACTATGGCTACACCTTC | CSARDRQNYGYTF
NA | NA | TRBJ2-3 | TRBV12-5 | TGTGCTAGTGGCCAGGGGATCTTCGCTAGCACAGATACGCAGTATTTT | CASGQGIFASTDTQYF
NA | few | TRBJ2-3 | TRBV5-1 | TGCGCCAGCAGCCACGACATCCCGGGCACAGATACGCAGTATTTT | CASSHDIPGTDTQYF
NA | many | TRBJ2-4 | TRBV20-1 | TGCAGTGCACTGGGACGGAGCAAAAACATTCAGTACTTC | CSALGRSKNIQYF
NA | NA | TRBJ2-1 | TRBV5-1 | TGCGCCAGCAGCCACCTAGCGCAGGGTATGGGTGAGCAGTTCTTC | CASSHLAQGMGEQFF
TRBD2 | many | TRBJ2-1 | TRBV20-1 | TGCAGTGCGGGTAGTCAGGCTAGCGGGACCCTCTCCTACAATGAGCAGTTCTTC | CSAGSQASGTLSYNEQFF
TRBD1 | many | TRBJ2-2 | TRBV12-3/TRBV12-4 | TGTGCCATCCCAATCGGGACAGGGGGAACCGGGGAGCTGTTTTTT | CAIPIGTGGTGELFF
NA | many | TRBJ2-3 | TRBV10-3 | TGTGCCATCAGTGAGGGACCAAGGGGCACAGATACGCAGTATTTT | CAISEGPRGTDTQYF
TRBD1 | NA | TRBJ1-5 | TRBV27 | TGTGCCAGCAGTTCCGTCCCCAATACAGGGGGCGGTCAGCCCCAGCATTTT | CASSSVPNTGGGQPQHF
NA | many | TRBJ2-7 | TRBV4-1 | TGCGCCAGCAGCCAAGATGGCGTAGGGGAGTCCTACGAGCAGTACTTC | CASSQDGVGESYEQYF
NA | many | TRBJ2-7 | TRBV10-3 | TGTGCCACCACGGGGGCGGAAGAGCAGTACTTC | CATTGAEEQYF
TRBD2 | many | TRBJ2-2 | TRBV11-2 | TGTGCCAGCAGCTTAGTGGCGGGGGGGAAAGCCGGGGAGCTGTTTTTT | CASSLVAGGKAGELFF
NA | NA | TRBJ1-2 | TRBV5-1 | TGCGCCAGCAGCTTCTCGGGCACTAACTATGGCTACACCTTC | CASSFSGTNYGYTF
NA | NA | TRBJ2-7 | TRBV12-5 | TGTGCTAGTGGTTTGGTACTATCAGGGGCACGCAGCGAGCAGTACTTC | CASGLVLSGARSEQYF
TRBD1 | many | TRBJ1-5 | TRBV5-1 | TGCGCCAGCAGCTTGGCCCCAGGGACAGGACAGCCCCAGCATTTT | CASSLAPGTGQPQHF
TRBD1 | many | TRBJ2-5 | TRBV24-1 | TGTGCCACCAGTGATTTGGGAACAGGGGGGGAGACCCAGTACTTC | CATSDLGTGGETQYF
TRBD1 | many | TRBJ1-1 | TRBV3-1 | TGTGCCAGCAGGGACAGGGGGCGAGGGAACACTGAAGCTTTCTTT | CASRDRGRGNTEAFF
NA | many | TRBJ1-4 | TRBV4-1 | TGCGCCAGCAGCCAAGACAGGGGAGGAGGTGAAAAACTGTTTTTT | CASSQDRGGGEKLFF
TRBD2 | many | TRBJ2-1 | TRBV7-2 | TGTGCCAGCAGCTTAGCGACGGGGGGGCTGGATGAGCAGTTCTTC | CASSLATGGLDEQFF
NA | NA | TRBJ2-2 | TRBV11-2 | TGTGCCAGCAGCAGACCACAGGGGGAGGGCGGGGAGCTGTTTTTT | CASSRPQGEGGELFF
NA | NA | TRBJ1-2 | TRBV16 | TGTGCCAGCAGCAAACATGGGGCTGCTGACTATGGCTGCACCTTC | CASSKHGAADYGCTF
NA | many | TRBJ2-3 | TRBV6-5 | TGTGCCAGCAGTTACGTATCGGGTTGGGATACGCAGTATTTT | CASSYVSGWDTQYF
NA | many | TRBJ2-2 | TRBV5-1 | TGCGCCAGCAGCTTGGATCCTTTTTCGAACACCGGGGAGCTGTTTTTT | CASSLDPFSNTGELFF
NA | many | TRBJ1-6 | TRBV20-1 | TGCAGTGCTAGAGGGACGGCGAATAATTCACCCCTCCACTTT | CSARGTANNSPLHF
TRBD1 | many | TRBJ2-2 | TRBV5-1 | TGCGCCAGCAGCGCGTTACAGACAGGGTTCGCCGGGGAGCTGTTTTTT | CASSALQTGFAGELFF
TRBD1 | many | TRBJ2-7 | TRBV10-3 | TGTGCCATCAGTTGGACAGGGGACGAGCAGTACTTC | CAISWTGDEQYF
TRBD1 | many | TRBJ1-1 | TRBV6-5 | TGTGCCAGCAGGTCCCAGGGGGCGAGCACTGAAGCTTTCTTT | CASRSQGASTEAFF
TRBD1 | many | TRBJ1-1 | TRBV3-1 | TGTGCCAGCAGCCCTGACAGGGGCCTGAACACTGAAGCTTTCTTT | CASSPDRGLNTEAFF
NA | many | TRBJ2-7 | TRBV7-9 | TGTGCCAGCAGCTTAGAAAAGGCCAGATCCTACGAGCAGTACTTC | CASSLEKARSYEQYF
NA | many | TRBJ1-5 | TRBV6-5 | TGTGCCAGCAGTTACTCTTTTACTGGCAATCAGCCCCAGCATTTT | CASSYSFTGNQPQHF